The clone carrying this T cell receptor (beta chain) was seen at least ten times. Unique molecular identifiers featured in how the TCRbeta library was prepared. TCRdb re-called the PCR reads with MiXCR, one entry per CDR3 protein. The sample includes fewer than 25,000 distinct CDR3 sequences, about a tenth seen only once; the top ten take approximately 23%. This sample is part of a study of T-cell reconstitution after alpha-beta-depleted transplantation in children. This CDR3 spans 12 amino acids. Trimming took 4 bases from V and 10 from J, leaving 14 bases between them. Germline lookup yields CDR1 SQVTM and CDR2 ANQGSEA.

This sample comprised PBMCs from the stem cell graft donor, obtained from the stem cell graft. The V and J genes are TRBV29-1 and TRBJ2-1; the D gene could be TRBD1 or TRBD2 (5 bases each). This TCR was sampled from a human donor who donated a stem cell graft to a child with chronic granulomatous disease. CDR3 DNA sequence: TGCAGCGTTGTAGGTAGGGGCGGGGAGCAGTTCTTC. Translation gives CSVVGRGGEQFF.